This TCR beta chain was obtained from a study of technical replicates of blood from a few donors. The CDR3 is made up of 17 amino acids. The V and J ends lost 0 bases and 5 bases respectively, with 17 bases between them. Germline V gene lookup returns CDR1 LGHNA and CDR2 YNFKEQ. Profiled with immunoSEQ multiplex PCR; TCRdb holds only in-frame clones, not every one. The sample includes approximately 94,000 clones, about 95% of them seen just once. The table lists this clone with a count of one. This sequence originates from a human donor in good health. Sequencing was done on a sample of T cells isolated from PBMCs. This chain uses TRBV4-2 with TRBJ1-5; D perhaps matches TRBD1 (6 bases). The CDR3 coding sequence is TGTGCCAGCAGCCAAGAAAGCGGACAGCTCTATGATCAGCCCCAGCATTTT. The encoded protein is CASSQESGQLYDQPQHF.